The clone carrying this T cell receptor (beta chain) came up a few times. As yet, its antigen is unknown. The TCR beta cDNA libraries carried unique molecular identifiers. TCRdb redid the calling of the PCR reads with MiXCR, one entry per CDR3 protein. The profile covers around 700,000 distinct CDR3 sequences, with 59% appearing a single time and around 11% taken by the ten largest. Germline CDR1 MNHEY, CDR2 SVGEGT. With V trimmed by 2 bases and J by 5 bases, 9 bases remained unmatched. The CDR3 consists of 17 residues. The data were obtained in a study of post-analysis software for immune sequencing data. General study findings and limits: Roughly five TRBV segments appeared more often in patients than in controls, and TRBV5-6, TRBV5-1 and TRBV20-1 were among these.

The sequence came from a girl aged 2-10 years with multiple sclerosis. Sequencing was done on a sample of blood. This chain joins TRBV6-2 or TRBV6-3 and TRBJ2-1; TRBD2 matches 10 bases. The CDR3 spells CASSYHSGGPLDNEQFF. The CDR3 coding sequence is TGTGCCAGCAGTTACCATAGCGGGGGGCCTCTGGACAATGAGCAGTTCTTC.